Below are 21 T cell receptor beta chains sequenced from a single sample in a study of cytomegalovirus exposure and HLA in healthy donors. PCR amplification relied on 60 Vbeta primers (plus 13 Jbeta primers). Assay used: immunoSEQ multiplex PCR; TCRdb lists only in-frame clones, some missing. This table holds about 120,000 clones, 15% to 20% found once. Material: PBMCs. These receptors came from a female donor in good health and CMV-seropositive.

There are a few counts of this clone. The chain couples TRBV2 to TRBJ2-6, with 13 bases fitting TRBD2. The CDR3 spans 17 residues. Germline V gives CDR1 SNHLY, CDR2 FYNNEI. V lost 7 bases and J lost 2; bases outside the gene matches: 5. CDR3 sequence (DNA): TGTGCCAGCATCAGGACTAGCGGGAGCCCTGGGGCCAACGTCCTGACTTTC. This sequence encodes CASIRTSGSPGANVLTF.

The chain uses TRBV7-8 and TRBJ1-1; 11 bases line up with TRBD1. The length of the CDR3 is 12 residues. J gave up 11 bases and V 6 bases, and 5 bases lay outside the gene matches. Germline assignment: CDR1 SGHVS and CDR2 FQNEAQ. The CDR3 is CASRMDRGHAFF. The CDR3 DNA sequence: TGTGCCAGCAGAATGGACAGGGGGCATGCTTTCTTT.

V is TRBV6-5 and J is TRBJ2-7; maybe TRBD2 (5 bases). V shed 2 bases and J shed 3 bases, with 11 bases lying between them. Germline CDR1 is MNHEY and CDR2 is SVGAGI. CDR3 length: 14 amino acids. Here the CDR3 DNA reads TGTGCCAGCAGTTACGCGGGCCGGGGCTACGAGCAGTACTTC. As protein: CASSYAGRGYEQYF.

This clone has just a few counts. The CDR3, as DNA: TGTGCCAGCAGTGAATCGAGCTACGAGCAGTACTTC. Translation: CASSESSYEQYF. The chain employs TRBV6-1 and TRBJ2-7; D is unclear. This CDR3 comprises 12 residues. Germline loops: CDR1 MNHNS, CDR2 SASEGT. The ends were cut back, 2 bases at V and 3 bases at J, with 5 bases in the middle.

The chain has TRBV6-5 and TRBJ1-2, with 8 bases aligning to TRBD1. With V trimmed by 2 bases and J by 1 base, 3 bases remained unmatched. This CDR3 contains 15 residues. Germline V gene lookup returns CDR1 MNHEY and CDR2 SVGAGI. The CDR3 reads CASSYAGQVNYGYTF. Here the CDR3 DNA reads TGTGCCAGCAGTTACGCGGGACAGGTTAACTATGGCTACACCTTC.

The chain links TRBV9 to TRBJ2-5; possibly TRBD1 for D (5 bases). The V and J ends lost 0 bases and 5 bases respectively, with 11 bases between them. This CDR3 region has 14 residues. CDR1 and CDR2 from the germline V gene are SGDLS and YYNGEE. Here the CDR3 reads CASSVEGLRETQYF. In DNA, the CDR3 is TGTGCCAGCAGCGTAGAGGGGCTGCGGGAGACCCAGTACTTC.

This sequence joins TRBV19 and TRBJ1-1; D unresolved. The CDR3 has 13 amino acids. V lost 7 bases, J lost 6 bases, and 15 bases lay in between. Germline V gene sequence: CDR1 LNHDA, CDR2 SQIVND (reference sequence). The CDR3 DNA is TGTGCCAGTACCCTTAACAACGCCGCTGAAGCTTTCTTT. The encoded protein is CASTLNNAAEAFF.

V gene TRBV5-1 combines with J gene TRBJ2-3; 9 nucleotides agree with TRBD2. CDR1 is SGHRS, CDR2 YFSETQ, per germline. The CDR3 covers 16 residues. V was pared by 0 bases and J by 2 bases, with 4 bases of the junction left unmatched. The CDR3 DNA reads TGCGCCAGCAGCTTGGTTGCGGGGGGGAACACAGATACGCAGTATTTT. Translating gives CASSLVAGGNTDTQYF.

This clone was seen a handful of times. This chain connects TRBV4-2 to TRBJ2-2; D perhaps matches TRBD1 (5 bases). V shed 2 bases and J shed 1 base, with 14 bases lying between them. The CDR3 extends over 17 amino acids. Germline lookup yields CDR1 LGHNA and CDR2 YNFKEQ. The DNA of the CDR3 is TGTGCCAGCAGCCAATCTCCGTCAGGACAGAACACCGGGGAGCTGTTTTTT. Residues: CASSQSPSGQNTGELFF.

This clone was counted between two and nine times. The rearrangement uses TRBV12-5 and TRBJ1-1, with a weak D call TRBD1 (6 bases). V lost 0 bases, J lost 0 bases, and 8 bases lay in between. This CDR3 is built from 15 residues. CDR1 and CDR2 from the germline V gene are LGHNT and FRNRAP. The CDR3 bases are TGTGCTAGTGGTTTGGTACAGGGACTGAACACTGAAGCTTTCTTT. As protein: CASGLVQGLNTEAFF.

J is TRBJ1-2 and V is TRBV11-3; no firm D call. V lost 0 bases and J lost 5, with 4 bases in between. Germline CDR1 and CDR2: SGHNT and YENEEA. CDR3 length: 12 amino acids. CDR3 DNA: TGTGCCAGCAGCTTAGACCTATATGGCTACACCTTC. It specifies CASSLDLYGYTF.

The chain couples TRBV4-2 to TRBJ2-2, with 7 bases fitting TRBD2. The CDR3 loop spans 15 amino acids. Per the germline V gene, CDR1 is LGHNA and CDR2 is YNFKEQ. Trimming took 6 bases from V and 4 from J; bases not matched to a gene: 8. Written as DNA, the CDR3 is TGTGCCAGCAGAGGACTGGCGGGAGTCACCGGGGAGCTGTTTTTT. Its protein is CASRGLAGVTGELFF.

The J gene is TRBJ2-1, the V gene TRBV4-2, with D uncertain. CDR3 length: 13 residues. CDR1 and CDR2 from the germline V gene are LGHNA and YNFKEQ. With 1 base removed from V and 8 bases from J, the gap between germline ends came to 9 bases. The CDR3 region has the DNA TGTGCCAGCAGCCAAGGCGCCTCTTATGAGCAGTTCTTC. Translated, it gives CASSQGASYEQFF.

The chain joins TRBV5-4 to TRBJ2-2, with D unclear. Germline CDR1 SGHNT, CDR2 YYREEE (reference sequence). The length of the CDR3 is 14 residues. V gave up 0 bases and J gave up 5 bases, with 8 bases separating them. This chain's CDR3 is CASSLGQITGELFF. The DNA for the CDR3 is TGTGCCAGCAGCTTGGGCCAGATAACCGGGGAGCTGTTTTTT.

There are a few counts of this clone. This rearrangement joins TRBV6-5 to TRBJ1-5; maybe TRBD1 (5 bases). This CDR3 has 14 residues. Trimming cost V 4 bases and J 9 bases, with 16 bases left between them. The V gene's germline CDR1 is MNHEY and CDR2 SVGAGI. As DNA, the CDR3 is TGTGCCAGCAGTTTGCAAGGGGTGGGGGGGCCCCAGCATTTT. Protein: CASSLQGVGGPQHF.

The CDR3 sequence: CASSPGLAGTGELFF. For the CDR3, the DNA is TGTGCCAGCAGCCCGGGACTAGCGGGGACCGGGGAGCTGTTTTTT. This chain joins TRBV9 and TRBJ2-2; TRBD2 agrees at 13 bases. CDR1 and CDR2 from the germline V gene are SGDLS and YYNGEE. Germline trimming cut 4 bases from V and 5 bases from J; bases unmatched to any gene: 2. The CDR3 totals 15 residues.

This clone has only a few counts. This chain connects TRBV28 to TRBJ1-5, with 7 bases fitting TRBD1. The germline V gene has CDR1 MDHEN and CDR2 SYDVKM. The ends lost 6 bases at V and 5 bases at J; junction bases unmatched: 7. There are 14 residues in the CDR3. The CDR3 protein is CASSLDREDQPQHF. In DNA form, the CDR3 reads TGTGCCAGCAGCCTCGACAGGGAGGATCAGCCCCAGCATTTT.

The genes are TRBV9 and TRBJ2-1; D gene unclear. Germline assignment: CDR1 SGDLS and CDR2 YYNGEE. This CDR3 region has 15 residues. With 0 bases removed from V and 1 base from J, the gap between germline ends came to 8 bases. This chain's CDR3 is CASSVERWSYNEQFF. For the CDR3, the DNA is TGTGCCAGCAGCGTAGAGCGTTGGTCCTACAATGAGCAGTTCTTC.

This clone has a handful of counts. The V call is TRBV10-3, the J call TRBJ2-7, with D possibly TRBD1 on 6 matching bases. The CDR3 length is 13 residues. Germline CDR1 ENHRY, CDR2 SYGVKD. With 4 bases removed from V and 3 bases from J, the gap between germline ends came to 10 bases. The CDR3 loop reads CAISGSRGYEQYF. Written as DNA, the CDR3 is TGTGCCATCAGTGGTTCCAGGGGCTACGAGCAGTACTTC.

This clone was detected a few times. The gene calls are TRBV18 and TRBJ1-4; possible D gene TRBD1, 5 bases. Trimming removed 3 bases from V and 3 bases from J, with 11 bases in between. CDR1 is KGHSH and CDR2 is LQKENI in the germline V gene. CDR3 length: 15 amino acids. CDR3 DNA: TGTGCCAGCTCACCGCCAGGGCGGTCTAATGAAAAACTGTTTTTT. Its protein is CASSPPGRSNEKLFF.

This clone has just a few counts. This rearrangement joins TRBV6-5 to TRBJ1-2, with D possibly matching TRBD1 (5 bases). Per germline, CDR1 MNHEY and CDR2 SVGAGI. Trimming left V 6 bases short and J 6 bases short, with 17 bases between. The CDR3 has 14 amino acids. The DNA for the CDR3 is TGTGCCAGCAGCTTCTGGGGGGAGGAGAATGGCTACACCTTC. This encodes CASSFWGEENGYTF.